The entry below describes one TCR beta chain. Its recognized antigen is unknown. The input lacks base qualities; no much larger clone sits a single base away. The V and J ends are trimmed by 6 bases and 4 bases, leaving 9 bases between them. The CDR3 has 12 amino acids, counting the end cysteine and phenylalanine. The only DNA kept is the CDR3, 36 bases in frame from the first base. The germline V gene (reference sequence) gives CDR1 as PRHDT and CDR2 as FYEKMQ. These data originate in a study of OX40 agonist ivuxolimab in advanced cancers. About the investigation overall: Ivuxolimab, which targeted the costimulatory receptor OX40 (CD134), was an agonistic, fully human IgG2 monoclonal antibody. Intravenous ivuxolimab was administered to patients every 2 weeks at six dose levels: 0.01, 0.1, 0.3, 1.5, 3 and 10 mg/kg. Among the approximately 50 dose-escalation patients, roughly 20 had hepatocellular carcinoma, roughly 15 melanoma, 9 renal cell carcinoma and 9 head and neck cancer. In the dose-escalation cohort, 75% to 90% of patients were male, and the mean age was around 60 years with a range of about 20 to 79. Prior anti-PD-1, anti-PD-L1 or anti-CTLA-4 therapy was permitted, and checkpoint inhibitors had been received by about 37% of dose-escalation patients. Partial responses occurred in three dose-escalation patients, of whom one had hepatocellular carcinoma and two had cutaneous melanoma. Peripheral TCRbeta sequencing aimed to test whether ivuxolimab altered TCR sequence diversity and caused clonal T-cell expansion. The paper describes the monotherapy dose-escalation part (N ≈ 50 patients) of the phase I trial of ivuxolimab.

For sequencing of the TCRbeta CDR3 region, genomic DNA was extracted from the sorted cells. TCRbeta CDR3 regions were sequenced using the immunoSEQ Assay. TCRdb provides this immuneACCESS table in a form limited to in-frame rearrangements. Some clones are lacking; in checked studies, under half of them reflect an unresolved V gene, and why the rest are absent is not known. Present in this sample are under 80,000 clones, roughly 87% of which were seen just once. Clones ranked in the top ten supply 2% of the sample. The trial excluded patients who had a history of autoimmune disease or were on systemic immunosuppression. Peripheral blood for TCR sequencing was collected from all dose cohorts at baseline, on cycle 4 day 1, and on cycle 7 day 1. Samples were obtained from an open-label, multicenter, first-in-human phase I dose-escalation trial of ivuxolimab. Adults with locally advanced or metastatic melanoma, renal cell carcinoma, hepatocellular carcinoma or head and neck squamous cell carcinoma were enrolled in the trial. Before TCR sequencing, CD4+ T cells and CD8+ T cells were sorted from peripheral blood as separate populations.

Overall study results and their limits: At doses from 0.1 to 3.0 mg/kg, clonal expansion was seen in both CD4+ and CD8+ blood T cells between baseline and week 6. The antigen specificity of the peripheral T cells that underwent clonal expansion was not determined. After ivuxolimab, more expanded clones were found on average in CD8+ T cells than in CD4+ T cells. In the 0.1-3.0 mg/kg groups, partial responders were among the patients with the lowest normalized peripheral clonal expansion, particularly in CD8+ T cells. Low levels of normalized T-cell clonal expansion were also seen in some nonresponding patients.

This sequence originates from an adult with an advanced solid tumor such as melanoma, head and neck, liver or kidney cancer. Sequencing was performed on CD4+ or CD8+ T cells sorted from blood, taken in a trial of the OX40 agonist ivuxolimab. The V and J segments used are TRBV13 and TRBJ1-1; D gene: possibly TRBD1, on 6 matching bases. The DNA reads as follows: TGTGCCAGCAGAAGGGGGGGCACTGAAGCTTTCTTT. Its translation is CASRRGGTEAFF.